The clone carrying this TCR beta chain was seen only a few times. The data were obtained in a study of response to subunit inactivated influenza vaccine. One entry per CDR3 protein, called by TCRdb with MiXCR from the RT-PCR reads. The sample gives under 750,000 distinct CDR3 sequences, about 11% of which show up once; 10% to 13% is in the top ten. Germline lookup yields CDR1 SQVTM and CDR2 ANQGSEA. The V and J ends lost 2 bases and 4 bases, in that order; junction bases with no gene match: 11. The CDR3 consists of 17 residues. Sample: PBMCs from blood, taken on the day of vaccination. The V gene is TRBV29-1, the J gene TRBJ2-3, with 11 positions matching TRBD2. The TCR originated in a man aged 50-59 years who received an inactivated influenza vaccine. The CDR3 nucleotides are TGCAGCGTTGAACCCCTAGCGGGAGGACCGTGGGCAGATACGCAGTATTTT. Its translation is CSVEPLAGGPWADTQYF.